The 7 T cell receptor beta chains given below trace back to one sample, sequenced in a study of blood T cells in healthy people across ages. Together with a sample-barcoded 5' primer, a J-beta primer mix was included in a second PCR lasting roughly 6 to 12 cycles. Using its own MiXCR run on the 5' RACE reads, TCRdb lists one record per CDR3 protein. The sample includes just under 900,000 distinct CDR3 sequences, more than 25% of them seen just once. Sequences were obtained from blood. The receptors here all came from a woman of 80 years or more in good health.

This clonotype was seen only a few times. One base away lies a much larger clone, so this may be a sequencing read error. The V gene is TRBV6-5, the J gene TRBJ1-2, with unresolved D. This CDR3 region has 18 residues. Germline CDR1 reads MNHEY; CDR2 reads SVGAGI. The CDR3 bases are TGTGCCGGCAGTTACTTACAGACGTGGACCCCTCTTAACTATGGCTACACCTTC. This translates into CAGSYLQTWTPLNYGYTF.

The rearrangement joins TRBV7-9 to TRBJ2-1, with 10 nucleotides matching TRBD1. Unmatched junction bases numbered 14, after V lost 3 bases and J lost 9 bases. Germline loops: CDR1 SEHNR, CDR2 FQNEAQ (reference sequence). The CDR3 spans 17 residues. The CDR3 nucleotides are TGTGCCAGCAGCTTTTCTTCCGGGACAGGGGCTGGTGGTGAGCAGTTCTTC. As protein: CASSFSSGTGAGGEQFF.

For this clonotype: This may stem from a read error, because a much larger clone lies one nucleotide away. The chain has TRBV7-9 and TRBJ2-5; 7 bases agree with TRBD1. The CDR3 has 17 residues. With V trimmed by 2 bases and J by 11 bases, 20 bases remained unmatched. Germline lookup yields CDR1 SEHNR and CDR2 FQNEAQ (reference sequence). CDR3 coding DNA: TGTGCCAGCAGCTTATCGGGGATGACAGGGATCAACAATGAGCAGTACTTC. This gives the protein CASSLSGMTGINNEQYF.

As concerns this clonotype: It may be a read error: a sequence one base away is much more abundant. The chain joins TRBV7-2 to TRBJ2-5; 7 bases are a match to TRBD1. CDR3 length: 17 amino acids. V gave up 5 bases and J gave up 11 bases; unmatched junction bases: 23. Germline assignment: CDR1 SGHTA and CDR2 FQGNSA. The DNA for the CDR3 is TGTGCCAGCAGCGAAACCGGACAGGCTCTAATCTACAATGAGCAGTACTTC. It yields the protein CASSETGQALIYNEQYF.

V gene TRBV2 combines with J gene TRBJ1-2; 7 bases are shared with TRBD1. The germline gives CDR1 SNHLY, CDR2 FYNNEI. The CDR3 has 13 amino acids. Trimming at V came to 7 bases and at J to 8 bases, leaving 10 bases not matched to a gene. The DNA for the CDR3 is TGTGCCAGCACCACTACAGGGGCCTCCGGCTACACCTTC. As protein: CASTTTGASGYTF.

Regarding this clonotype: A much larger clone is a single base away; this may be a read error. V gene TRBV5-6 combines with J gene TRBJ2-3; possible D gene TRBD1, 6 bases. The V gene's germline CDR1 is SGHDT and CDR2 YYEEEE. V lost 1 base and J lost 5, with 17 bases in between. The CDR3 totals 16 residues. In DNA form, the CDR3 reads TGTGCCAGCAGCTTGATCCAGGGCCAAGGGGGAGATACGCAGTATTTT. It specifies CASSLIQGQGGDTQYF.

This chain connects TRBV2 to TRBJ1-5; TRBD1 agrees at 8 bases. The V segment lost 3 bases and the J segment 2 bases; nucleotides outside the gene matches: 3. Germline loops: CDR1 SNHLY, CDR2 FYNNEI. This CDR3 is 15 amino acids long. CDR3 coding DNA: TGTGCCAGCAGTGAGGGACAGGCCGGCAATCAGCCCCAGCATTTT. This sequence encodes CASSEGQAGNQPQHF.